These 27 T cell receptor beta chains came from one sample sequenced in a study of blood T cell repertoires in COVID-19. Assay: immunoSEQ multiplex PCR; the TCRdb copy retains only in-frame clones and omits some. The sample has 360,000 or so clones, approximately 84% seen once. The sample was PBMCs or T cells enriched from blood (not recorded which). The receptors derive from a woman aged 25 to 39 who had recovered from COVID-19.

The chain is built from TRBV24-1 and TRBJ2-1; D is ambiguous. Deletions cut 3 bases from V and 8 bases from J, with 10 bases between. The CDR3 is made up of 13 amino acids. CDR1 is KGHDR and CDR2 is SFDVKD in the germline V gene. CDR3: CATSDVTVDEQFF. For the CDR3, the DNA is TGTGCCACCAGTGATGTCACAGTGGATGAGCAGTTCTTC.

The CDR3 protein is CAINPTGLSGNTIYF. In DNA, the CDR3 is TGTGCCATCAACCCGACAGGCCTCTCTGGAAACACCATATATTTT. The chain is built from TRBV10-3 and TRBJ1-3; tentatively, D is TRBD1 (6 bases). Trimming shortened V by 7 bases and J by 0 bases, and 13 bases separated the two germline ends. The CDR3 has 15 amino acids. CDR1 and CDR2 (germline): ENHRY, SYGVKD.

CDR3 loop: CASSLDRLGEKLFF. The CDR3 bases are TGTGCCAGCAGCTTAGACAGGCTTGGGGAAAAACTGTTTTTT. The chain combines TRBV7-2 with TRBJ1-4, with D tentatively TRBD1 (5 bases). V lost 1 base to trimming and J lost 8 bases, with 11 bases between them. Germline CDR1 and CDR2: SGHTA and FQGNSA. This CDR3 spans 14 amino acids.

This sequence joins TRBV19 and TRBJ1-1; the D is unclear. V was clipped by 5 bases and J by 0 bases, with 13 bases between them. Germline values: CDR1 LNHDA, CDR2 SQIVND (reference sequence). The CDR3 sequence is 15 residues long. In DNA, the CDR3 is TGTGCCAGTAGTGGGCTTGCTAACCTGAACACTGAAGCTTTCTTT. Translation gives CASSGLANLNTEAFF.

The chain links TRBV12-3 or TRBV12-4 to TRBJ1-2; D unclear. The CDR3 consists of 13 residues. Trimming pared 1 base from V and 4 bases from J, leaving 7 bases between. The CDR3 reads CASSLGQIYGYTF. CDR3 nucleotides: TGTGCCAGCAGTTTAGGGCAAATCTATGGCTACACCTTC.

The V gene is TRBV30, the J gene TRBJ1-1; 10 bases are a match to TRBD1. V was pared by 1 base and J by 1 base, with 6 bases of the junction left unmatched. CDR1 is GTSNPN, CDR2 SVGIG, per germline (reference sequence). The CDR3 is 16 amino acids. DNA of the CDR3: TGTGCCTGGAGTGGACCGGACAGGGGGAAGAACACTGAAGCTTTCTTT. Translation: CAWSGPDRGKNTEAFF. The variable domain in full, completed from reference TRBV30 and TRBJ1-1, reads SQTIHQWPATLVQPVGSPLSLECTVEGTSNPNLYWYRQAAGRGLQLLFYSVGIGQISSEVPQNLSASRPQDRQFILSSKKLLLSDSGFYLCAWSGPDRGKNTEAFFGQGTRLTVV.

This chain links TRBV19 with TRBJ1-2; D may be TRBD1 (6 bases). V was shortened by 5 bases and J by 10 bases, with 14 bases between the two germline ends. Germline values: CDR1 LNHDA, CDR2 SQIVND (reference sequence). The CDR3 spans 12 residues. The CDR3 coding sequence is TGTGCCAGTAGTCCCTCGGACAGAGACTACACCTTC. This translates into CASSPSDRDYTF.

The chain employs TRBV9 and TRBJ1-1; D is perhaps TRBD1 (5 bases). CDR3 length: 16 residues. Trimming cost V 3 bases and J 0 bases, with 15 bases left between them. CDR1 and CDR2 (germline): SGDLS, YYNGEE. The CDR3, as DNA: TGTGCCAGCAGCGCCCCCCGGGGGGGGTTGAACACTGAAGCTTTCTTT. Translating gives CASSAPRGGLNTEAFF.

The V and J genes are TRBV18 and TRBJ1-2, with 10 bases matching TRBD1. Unmatched junction bases numbered 6, after V lost 5 bases and J lost 3 bases. CDR1 and CDR2 from the germline V gene are KGHSH and LQKENI. The CDR3 loop spans 15 amino acids. CDR3 in amino acids: CASSSRQGADYGYTF. The DNA of the CDR3 is TGTGCCAGCTCATCTAGACAGGGGGCCGACTATGGCTACACCTTC.

This chain connects TRBV6-5 to TRBJ1-2; D is unresolved. Trimming took 2 bases from V and 4 from J, leaving 14 bases between them. The CDR3 covers 15 residues. Per germline, CDR1 MNHEY and CDR2 SVGAGI. CDR3 nucleotides: TGTGCCAGCAGTTACCAAGCGAATAACCCCTATGGCTACACCTTC. Protein product: CASSYQANNPYGYTF.

This chain joins TRBV11-2 and TRBJ2-5; D perhaps matches TRBD1 (6 bases). V was cut by 2 bases and J by 0 bases, with 13 bases left in between. CDR1 SGHAT and CDR2 FQNNGV come from the germline V gene. This CDR3 region has 16 residues. This CDR3 is CASSLYLWTDQETQYF. In nucleotides, the CDR3 is TGTGCCAGCAGCTTATATCTCTGGACAGACCAAGAGACCCAGTACTTC.

The genes are TRBV19 and TRBJ2-7; D perhaps matches TRBD1 (5 bases). The CDR3 contains 13 residues. The V and J ends lost 4 bases and 4 bases respectively, with 11 bases between them. Germline V CDR1 and CDR2: LNHDA, SQIVND (reference sequence). CDR3 region: CASSTTAGYEQYF. CDR3 DNA sequence: TGTGCCAGTAGTACGACTGCAGGGTACGAGCAGTACTTC.

The V call is TRBV5-4, the J call TRBJ2-5; D is perhaps TRBD2 (7 bases). The CDR3 contains 14 residues. Trimming removed 4 bases at V and 5 bases at J, with 15 bases between. Germline lookup yields CDR1 SGHNT and CDR2 YYREEE (reference sequence). The CDR3 loop reads CASSTGRGRETQYF. In DNA, the CDR3 is TGTGCCAGCAGCACGGGGCGGGGGCGGGAGACCCAGTACTTC.

The gene calls are TRBV7-8 and TRBJ1-2, with 10 nucleotides matching TRBD1. The trim removed 5 bases at V and 7 bases at J, leaving 19 bases unmatched. The CDR3 loop spans 18 amino acids. Germline CDR1 and CDR2: SGHVS and FQNEAQ. CDR3 residues: CASSTHRGQGRESGGYTF. The DNA for the CDR3 is TGTGCCAGCAGCACACACCGGGGACAGGGGAGGGAATCTGGTGGCTACACCTTC.

V is TRBV7-6 and J is TRBJ1-6; D might be TRBD1 (5 bases). This CDR3 has 14 amino acids. V lost 5 bases and J 6 bases, leaving 11 bases between the germline ends. Germline-derived CDR1 and CDR2 are SGHVS and FNYEAQ. The DNA of the CDR3 is TGTGCCAGCAGCCGTCAGGGCAGTAATTCACCCCTCCACTTT. Translating it yields CASSRQGSNSPLHF.

The CDR3 region is CSALDRGYEQYF. The CDR3 coding sequence is TGCAGCGCATTGGACAGGGGCTACGAGCAGTACTTC. The rearrangement uses TRBV29-1 and TRBJ2-7; 9 bases are shared with TRBD1. The CDR3 spans 12 residues. V lost 7 bases and J lost 3; bases outside the gene matches: 4. Germline CDR1 and CDR2: SQVTM and ANQGSEA.

The chain links TRBV27 to TRBJ1-1, with D tentatively TRBD1 (5 bases). CDR3 length: 15 amino acids. Germline V gene sequence: CDR1 MNHEY, CDR2 SMNVEV (reference sequence). V was pared by 3 bases and J by 4 bases, with 15 bases between. The CDR3 DNA reads as TGTGCCAGCAGTTTTGACCAGGGTGAAGGCACTGAAGCTTTCTTT. Encoded protein: CASSFDQGEGTEAFF.

This clone occurred once. Other DNA sequences in the same sample also yield this CDR3. The rearrangement links TRBV18 to TRBJ1-1; D ambiguous. The CDR3 spans 13 residues. With 3 bases removed from V and 3 bases from J, the gap between germline ends came to 8 bases. CDR1 and CDR2 (germline): KGHSH, LQKENI. The CDR3 DNA reads as TGTGCCAGCTCACCGCGATCCGACACTGAAGCTTTCTTT. This translates into CASSPRSDTEAFF.

The rearrangement joins TRBV4-2 to TRBJ2-1, with 9 bases fitting TRBD2. Looked up from germline, CDR1 is LGHNA and CDR2 is YNFKEQ. The V gene end was trimmed by 1 base and the J gene end by 2 bases; junction bases not matched to a gene: 3. This CDR3 comprises 16 residues. The CDR3, as DNA: TGTGCCAGCAGCCAAGCGCTAGCGGGGACCTACAATGAGCAGTTCTTC. Translated, it gives CASSQALAGTYNEQFF.

The chain is built from TRBV28 and TRBJ2-4, with D perhaps TRBD1 (5 bases). V dropped 6 bases and J dropped 8 bases, with 14 bases sitting between them. The CDR3 has 13 amino acids. Looked up from germline, CDR1 is MDHEN and CDR2 is SYDVKM. This chain's CDR3 is CASSPALGDIQYF. The CDR3 nucleotides read TGTGCCAGCAGCCCGGCGCTAGGGGACATTCAGTACTTC. Full variable domain (remainder filled in from reference TRBV28 and TRBJ2-4): DVKVTQSSRYLVKRTGEKVFLECVQDMDHENMFWYRQDPGLGLRLIYFSYDVKMKEKGDIPEGYSVSREKKERFSLILESASTNQTSMYLCASSPALGDIQYFGAGTRLSVL.

This sequence joins TRBV7-9 and TRBJ1-2; the match to TRBD1 covers 8 bases. CDR3 size: 11 residues. The junction had 7 bases not matched to a gene; V was cut back by 11 bases and J by 8 bases. Germline values: CDR1 SEHNR, CDR2 FQNEAQ (reference sequence). The CDR3 is CAGGQGDGYTF. The DNA of the CDR3 is TGTGCCGGTGGACAGGGAGACGGCTACACCTTC.

The V and J genes are TRBV18 and TRBJ1-6, with D possibly TRBD1 on 5 matching bases. This CDR3 spans 14 amino acids. Trimming took 6 bases from V and 8 from J, leaving 14 bases between them. Germline CDR1 and CDR2: KGHSH and LQKENI. CDR3 amino acids: CASSPTDSHSPLHF. The CDR3 DNA is TGTGCCAGCTCCCCGACAGACAGTCATTCACCCCTCCACTTT.

The chain is built from TRBV7-6 and TRBJ2-7, with a tentative D call TRBD2 (6 bases). V lost 0 bases to trimming and J lost 1 base, with 13 bases between them. CDR3 length equals 16 residues. Germline lookup yields CDR1 SGHVS and CDR2 FNYEAQ. CDR3 residues: CASSLATGVGSYEQYF. Written as DNA, the CDR3 is TGTGCCAGCAGCTTAGCGACGGGGGTGGGTTCCTACGAGCAGTACTTC. The variable domain in full, completed from reference TRBV7-6 and TRBJ2-7, reads GAGVSQSPRYKVTKRGQDVALRCDPISGHVSLYWYRQALGQGPEFLTYFNYEAQQDKSGLPNDRFSAERPEGSISTLTIQRTEQRDSAMYRCASSLATGVGSYEQYFGPGTRLTVT.

The sample holds a few counts of this clone. The gene calls are TRBV11-3 and TRBJ2-1; TRBD2 aligns across 13 bases. CDR3 length equals 17 residues. Germline lookup yields CDR1 SGHNT and CDR2 YENEEA. Losses at the gene ends were 0 bases for V and 3 bases for J; bases not matched to a gene: 2. CDR3 sequence reads: CASSLELAGGVYNEQFF. The CDR3, as DNA: TGTGCCAGCAGCTTAGAACTAGCGGGAGGGGTCTACAATGAGCAGTTCTTC.

The chain links TRBV11-3 to TRBJ2-1, with 12 nucleotides matching TRBD2. Looked up from germline, CDR1 is SGHNT and CDR2 is YENEEA. The CDR3 has 15 residues. J was trimmed by 7 bases and V by 5 bases; bases with no gene match: 6. As DNA, the CDR3 is TGTGCCAGCAGCGAACGACTAGCGGGAGAGAATGAGCAGTTCTTC. It yields the protein CASSERLAGENEQFF.

The chain uses TRBV27 and TRBJ2-1; TRBD2 aligns across 9 bases. CDR3 size: 16 residues. The V segment lost 1 base and the J segment 2 bases; nucleotides outside the gene matches: 3. Germline values: CDR1 MNHEY, CDR2 SMNVEV (reference sequence). CDR3 residues: CASSLYRGGAYNEQFF. The DNA of the CDR3 is TGTGCCAGCAGTTTATACCGCGGGGGGGCCTACAATGAGCAGTTCTTC.

This sequence joins TRBV5-8 and TRBJ1-6; D is unresolved. The CDR3 has 15 amino acids. Germline values: CDR1 SGHTS, CDR2 YDEGEE. V gave up 3 bases and J gave up 0 bases, with 7 bases separating them. CDR3: CASSSEISYNSPLHF. The DNA of the CDR3 is TGTGCCAGCAGCTCCGAGATCTCCTATAATTCACCCCTCCACTTT.